Each of the 23 T cell receptor beta chains below was sequenced from the same sample in a study of shared clonotypes between healthy human individuals. Sequencing used immunoSEQ multiplex PCR; TCRdb keeps in-frame clones, though not all of them. Here the sample spans 2,100,000 or so clones, nearly 97% being singletons. Material: naive CD4+ T cells sorted from blood. Subset denoted: CD45RA+ positively selected. These TCRs come from a man between 18 and 35 years old in good health.

This chain connects TRBV20-1 to TRBJ2-2; no firm D call. Germline V CDR1 and CDR2: DFQATT, SNEGSKA (reference sequence). This CDR3 has 11 residues. Trimming stripped 6 bases from V and 8 bases from J, with 10 bases between. DNA of the CDR3: TGCAGTGCCCCGCATATGGGGGAGCTGTTTTTT. Translating gives CSAPHMGELFF.

This clone was recorded once. The chain employs TRBV10-3 and TRBJ2-7, with D maybe TRBD2 (5 bases). Germline loops: CDR1 ENHRY, CDR2 SYGVKD. This CDR3 contains 11 residues. Trimming shortened V by 8 bases and J by 5 bases, and 10 bases separated the two germline ends. CDR3 region: CAIALGDEQYF. In nucleotides, the CDR3 is TGTGCCATCGCCCTCGGGGACGAGCAGTACTTC.

The rearrangement uses TRBV30 and TRBJ1-2; TRBD1 agrees at 8 bases. This CDR3 is 14 amino acids long. The V gene end was trimmed by 3 bases and the J gene end by 3 bases; junction bases not matched to a gene: 6. Germline CDR1 and CDR2: GTSNPN and SVGIG (reference sequence). CDR3 sequence reads: CAWRQAGGDYGYTF. CDR3 in DNA: TGTGCCTGGAGGCAAGCAGGGGGCGACTATGGCTACACCTTC. The variable domain in full, with the rest retrieved from reference TRBV30 and TRBJ1-2, is SQTIHQWPATLVQPVGSPLSLECTVEGTSNPNLYWYRQAAGRGLQLLFYSVGIGQISSEVPQNLSASRPQDRQFILSSKKLLLSDSGFYLCAWRQAGGDYGYTFGSGTRLTVV.

Written as DNA, the CDR3 is TGTGCCAGCAGCTTAGGTGGGACTTCGAGAGCTGAGCAGTTCTTC. Protein sequence: CASSLGGTSRAEQFF. The chain combines TRBV7-2 with TRBJ2-1, with TRBD2 as a possible D gene (6 bases). In germline, CDR1 is SGHTA, CDR2 FQGNSA. The CDR3 extends over 15 amino acids. Trimming cost V 1 base and J 9 bases, with 16 bases left between them. Full variable domain (missing parts from reference TRBV7-2 and TRBJ2-1): GAGVSQSPSNKVTEKGKDVELRCDPISGHTALYWYRQSLGQGLEFLIYFQGNSAPDKSGLPSDRFSAERTGGSVSTLTIQRTQQEDSAVYLCASSLGGTSRAEQFFGPGTRLTVL.

The rearrangement links TRBV9 to TRBJ2-5; D not resolved. The V gene's germline CDR1 is SGDLS and CDR2 YYNGEE. Trimming cost V 2 bases and J 4 bases, with 12 bases left between them. This CDR3 is 14 amino acids long. In DNA form, the CDR3 reads TGTGCCAGCAGCGTCGAGCGTGGGCCAGAGACCCAGTACTTC. Its protein product is CASSVERGPETQYF.

The rearrangement uses TRBV14 and TRBJ2-3, with a possible D match to TRBD2 (6 bases). Per germline, CDR1 SGHDN and CDR2 FVKESK. The CDR3 has 16 amino acids. Trimming stripped 0 bases from V and 0 bases from J, with 10 bases between. CDR3 in DNA: TGTGCCAGCAGCCAAGAAATCGGGACTAGCACAGATACGCAGTATTTT. This gives the protein CASSQEIGTSTDTQYF.

The V gene is TRBV10-3, the J gene TRBJ2-1, with D hard to call. V shed 2 bases and J shed 10 bases, with 6 bases lying between them. From germline, CDR1 is ENHRY and CDR2 SYGVKD. The CDR3 loop spans 11 amino acids. In DNA, the CDR3 is TGTGCCATCAGTGAGAGGCTGGAGCAGTTCTTC. Protein product: CAISERLEQFF.

This clone was counted a single time. The same CDR3 can be traced to other DNA sequences in this sample. The chain joins TRBV7-3 to TRBJ2-7; TRBD1 aligns across 9 bases. Germline values: CDR1 SGHTA, CDR2 FQGTGA. Unmatched junction bases numbered 0, after V lost 0 bases and J lost 0 bases. This CDR3 has 15 residues. CDR3 in amino acids: CASSLTGQGSYEQYF. The CDR3 bases are TGTGCCAGCAGCTTAACGGGACAGGGCTCCTACGAGCAGTACTTC. Full variable domain (missing parts from reference TRBV7-3 and TRBJ2-7): GAGVSQTPSNKVTEKGKYVELRCDPISGHTALYWYRQSLGQGPEFLIYFQGTGAADDSGLPNDRFFAVRPEGSVSTLKIQRTERGDSAVYLCASSLTGQGSYEQYFGPGTRLTVT.

The chain combines TRBV19 with TRBJ1-1; 7 nucleotides agree with TRBD1. Germline trimming cut 5 bases from V and 1 base from J; bases unmatched to any gene: 4. This CDR3 is 14 amino acids long. Germline V lookup: CDR1 LNHDA, CDR2 SQIVND (reference sequence). This CDR3 reads CASSFGTANTEAFF. Written as DNA, the CDR3 is TGTGCCAGTAGTTTCGGGACAGCGAACACTGAAGCTTTCTTT.

This chain uses TRBV30 with TRBJ2-1; 9 bases are a match to TRBD1. V dropped 7 bases and J dropped 9; count of bases not matched to a gene: 7. Germline lookup yields CDR1 GTSNPN and CDR2 SVGIG (reference sequence). This CDR3 is 12 amino acids long. As DNA, the CDR3 is TGTGCCTCGGGACAGGGTGCCGTTGAGCAGTTCTTC. Residues: CASGQGAVEQFF.

The count of this clone is one. V is TRBV7-9 and J is TRBJ2-7; 8 nucleotides agree with TRBD1. The CDR3 spans 14 residues. Germline CDR1 reads SEHNR; CDR2 reads FQNEAQ (reference sequence). V shed 7 bases and J 6 bases; nucleotides not matched to a gene: 11. The CDR3, as DNA: TGTGCCAGCACCGAAATACAGGGGGATCGCGAGCAGTACTTC. It translates to CASTEIQGDREQYF.

The rearrangement uses TRBV7-9 and TRBJ2-2; TRBD1 matches 9 bases. This CDR3 is 17 amino acids long. Trimming cost V 2 bases and J 5 bases; bases outside gene matches: 9. Germline V gene lookup returns CDR1 SEHNR and CDR2 FQNEAQ (reference sequence). The CDR3 sequence: CASSLRQGGNETGELFF. As DNA, the CDR3 is TGTGCCAGCAGCTTACGACAGGGGGGTAATGAGACCGGGGAGCTGTTTTTT.

The chain carries TRBV6-5 and TRBJ1-1; 8 bases agree with TRBD1. V shed 6 bases and J 11 bases; nucleotides not matched to a gene: 14. The germline gives CDR1 MNHEY, CDR2 SVGAGI. The CDR3 has 14 residues. The CDR3, as DNA: TGTGCCAGCAGACAGCCTTCAGGGGGCGGTTCGGCTTTCTTT. Translated: CASRQPSGGGSAFF.

The chain employs TRBV5-1 and TRBJ1-1; 9 positions agree with TRBD1. The V segment lost 2 bases and the J segment 7 bases; nucleotides outside the gene matches: 3. There are 13 residues in the CDR3. Germline V gene lookup returns CDR1 SGHRS and CDR2 YFSETQ. CDR3 coding DNA: TGCGCCAGCAGCTTACAGGGGGCTATTGAAGCTTTCTTT. Protein product: CASSLQGAIEAFF.

Turning to this clone: The sample holds other DNA sequences that translate to the same CDR3. The CDR3: CASSVTDTQYF. In DNA form, the CDR3 reads TGTGCCAGCAGTGTTACCGATACGCAGTATTTT. J is TRBJ2-3 and V is TRBV2, with unresolved D. Germline CDR1 SNHLY, CDR2 FYNNEI. The V and J ends lost 4 bases and 6 bases respectively, with 5 bases between them. The CDR3 consists of 11 residues.

This clone was seen only a few times. This chain connects TRBV2 to TRBJ1-6, with D unclear. CDR1 and CDR2 (germline): SNHLY, FYNNEI. The CDR3 loop spans 13 amino acids. V was pared by 2 bases and J by 10 bases, with 9 bases between. The CDR3 DNA sequence: TGTGCCAGCAGTGAACCCCTGTCCTCACCCCTCCACTTT. Translated, it gives CASSEPLSSPLHF.

This chain links TRBV11-2 with TRBJ1-1; 11 bases agree with TRBD1. There are 15 residues in the CDR3. The V and J ends lost 5 bases and 4 bases, in that order; junction bases with no gene match: 6. Germline V gene lookup returns CDR1 SGHAT and CDR2 FQNNGV. CDR3 amino acids: CASSPGQGASTEAFF. DNA of the CDR3: TGTGCCAGCAGCCCCGGACAGGGGGCGAGCACTGAAGCTTTCTTT.

A note on this clone: Other DNA sequences in this sample translate to the same CDR3. The gene calls are TRBV27 and TRBJ2-7; D is tentatively TRBD1 or TRBD2 (6 bases each). The CDR3 totals 13 residues. V gave up 2 bases and J gave up 2 bases, with 7 bases separating them. CDR1 and CDR2 (germline): MNHEY, SMNVEV (reference sequence). CDR3 bases: TGTGCCAGCAGTTTAGGGGGGCCCTACGAGCAGTACTTC. Translated, it gives CASSLGGPYEQYF.

The V and J genes are TRBV7-2 and TRBJ2-5; D remains ambiguous. The germline V gene encodes CDR1 SGHTA and CDR2 FQGNSA. V lost 2 bases, J lost 5 bases, and 9 bases lay in between. This CDR3 spans 13 amino acids. In nucleotides, the CDR3 is TGTGCCAGCAGCTTAATAGGGCGGGAGACCCAGTACTTC. It translates to CASSLIGRETQYF.

The chain couples TRBV30 to TRBJ1-3; D is unclear. Germline-derived CDR1 and CDR2 are GTSNPN and SVGIG (reference sequence). The length of the CDR3 is 14 residues. Trimming shortened V by 1 base and J by 0 bases, and 7 bases separated the two germline ends. The CDR3 region is CAWSESFSGNTIYF. The CDR3 coding sequence is TGTGCCTGGAGTGAGAGTTTCTCTGGAAACACCATATATTTT.

V gene TRBV2 combines with J gene TRBJ2-5, with a weak D call TRBD1 (6 bases). Germline CDR1 reads SNHLY; CDR2 reads FYNNEI. There are 14 residues in the CDR3. The V gene lost 7 bases and the J gene lost 0 bases, with 12 bases spanning the gap. CDR3 protein: CASKVGTNQETQYF. The CDR3 bases are TGTGCCAGCAAGGTTGGGACAAACCAAGAGACCCAGTACTTC.

The chain recombines TRBV4-1 with TRBJ2-7, with 9 bases matching TRBD1. The CDR3 covers 16 residues. V lost 5 bases to trimming and J lost 6 bases; unmatched junction nucleotides: 14. The germline CDR1 and CDR2 sequences are MGHRA and YSYEKL. The DNA for the CDR3 is TGCGCCAGCAGCGGGGGAGGACAGGGGTCTTTATTCGAGCAGTACTTC. It is translated as CASSGGGQGSLFEQYF.

This chain uses TRBV7-9 with TRBJ1-1; 10 bases are a match to TRBD1. The germline gives CDR1 SEHNR, CDR2 FQNEAQ (reference sequence). The length of the CDR3 is 16 residues. V was clipped by 5 bases and J by 2 bases; unmatched bases: 8. The CDR3 protein is CASSPGQGERNTEAFF. Here the CDR3 DNA reads TGTGCCAGCAGCCCCGGACAGGGGGAACGTAACACTGAAGCTTTCTTT.